The clone carrying this T cell receptor beta chain showed up many times. The target antigen is unknown. TCRdb re-derived calls from the reads in MiXCR, one entry per CDR3 protein. Of 210,000 or so distinct CDR3 sequences listed, around 6.2% are singletons. Germline loops: CDR1 SGHRS, CDR2 YFSETQ. Trimming left V 4 bases short and J 5 bases short, with 11 bases between. The CDR3 sequence is 13 residues long. The data derive from a study of T cell repertoires in cytomegalovirus infection. Across the study: An indication of both CMV infection and matching HLA type came from public TCR beta signatures.

Notes on the study in general: The cumulative frequency of public TCR beta families distinguished individuals who carried CMV together with the relevant HLA.

Sequences were obtained from PBMCs. This receptor was obtained from a human donor in good health (CMV status not recorded). Some clones in this sample may be carry-over from other donors' samples. The chain uses TRBV5-1 and TRBJ2-3; the D is unclear. CDR3 DNA sequence: TGCGCCAGCAGCGAGGATACCGAAGATACGCAGTATTTT. Translating gives CASSEDTEDTQYF.